This T cell receptor (beta chain) is from a study of cytomegalovirus exposure and HLA in healthy donors. Across the whole study: From HLA-typed donors, an early data release held roughly 80 million unique TCRs. Study-level points and caveats: What a later analysis showed was that several of the most significant clusters appeared linked to common viral pathogens.

Vbeta (60) and Jbeta (13) primers were used in the PCR. Here immunoSEQ multiplex PCR was the method, and the copy in TCRdb shows in-frame clones only, minus some. Among over 35,000 clones listed, 60% to 80% were seen once. J lost 8 bases, V lost 2 bases, and 4 bases had no gene match. CDR3 length: 15 residues. CDR1 and CDR2 from the germline V gene are SGHAT and FQNNGV. For this clone: Its target is not known.

What was sequenced was PBMCs. V usage is TRBV11-2 and J usage is TRBJ2-1, with 12 bases lining up with TRBD2. This receptor was taken from a man aged 25 to 40 in good health and CMV-seronegative. CDR3 nucleotides: TGTGCCAGCAGCTTATGGCTAGCGGGAGGGGATGAGCAGTTCTTC. This encodes CASSLWLAGGDEQFF.